A selection of T cell receptor beta chains follows, all from one sample in a study of T cell responses to AZD1222 COVID-19 vaccine. Here immunoSEQ multiplex PCR was the method, and the copy in TCRdb shows in-frame clones only, minus some. The sample consists of about 120,000 clones, roughly nine tenths of them appearing once. The sample consisted of peripheral blood, taken on day 0 of AZD1222 vaccination. These receptors came from an adult in good health. The conserved cysteine and the conserved F or W are not part of the CDR3 here.

CDR3 length,V gene,J gene,CDR3 protein
12,TRBV11-3,TRBJ1-1,AVPQQYPNTEAF
11,TRBV6-2/TRBV6-3,TRBJ2-7,ASSRTSLYEQY
13,TRBV19,TRBJ1-5,ASSIGQNSNQPQH
14,TRBV30,TRBJ2-7,AWSSRLGTSSYEQY
16,TRBV7-8,TRBJ2-1,ASSLDGLEVARLNEQF
15,TRBV27,TRBJ2-2,ASRLRSRDGNTGELF
12,TRBV10-3,TRBJ1-2,AISARGGSYGYT
14,TRBV5-4,TRBJ2-6,ASRRDRASGANVLT
13,TRBV2,TRBJ1-1,ASTLGPGMGSGAF
14,TRBV28,TRBJ1-1,ASLPPVGARGTEAF
12,TRBV27,TRBJ1-2,ASRYSGSDYGYT
13,TRBV7-9,TRBJ2-7,AVQRVDVGGYEQY
11,TRBV11-2,TRBJ2-5,ASSQIRGETQY
14,TRBV18,TRBJ1-6,ASSEQDTRFNSPLH
18,TRBV21-1,TRBJ2-1,ASSKMPSPVGDKTYNEQF
13,TRBV27,TRBJ2-7,ASRDDRDLYYEQY
12,TRBV19,TRBJ2-2,ASTRGLNTGELF
11,TRBV30,TRBJ1-5,AWNYQQGQPQH
15,TRBV24-1,TRBJ2-4,ATSDRTSGREGNIQY
12,TRBV5-4,TRBJ1-1,ASSPTGGNTEAF
13,TRBV10-1,TRBJ2-3,ASSESWGGADTQY
14,TRBV4-2,TRBJ2-7,ASSQEWGEQGYEQY
9,TRBV3-1/TRBV3-2,TRBJ2-3,ASSTLGKQY
11,TRBV7-3,TRBJ1-2,ASSRGTVYGYT
14,TRBV6-1,TRBJ1-2,ASSEASWSSNYGYT
13,TRBV2,TRBJ2-6,ASRSQVSGANVLT
11,TRBV7-2,TRBJ2-7,ASSLQVTYEQY
11,TRBV27,TRBJ2-7,ASSDRVAYEQY
12,TRBV4-1,TRBJ1-2,ASSQPHDRGGYT
13,TRBV5-5,TRBJ1-5,ASSLVVTGVQLQH
10,TRBV19,TRBJ1-1,ASGQLNTEAF
10,TRBV12-3/TRBV12-4,TRBJ1-2,ATVEEDYGYT
13,TRBV11-1,TRBJ2-5,ASSFWTGGGETQY
15,TRBV4-2,TRBJ1-2,ASSQEVDRGRHYGYT
17,TRBV18,TRBJ2-6,ASSPLGAGALSGANVLT
14,TRBV5-1,TRBJ1-6,ASSLFRQGLNSPLH
12,TRBV6-5,TRBJ1-1,ASSGGWEDTEAF
11,TRBV6-5,TRBJ2-3,ASSYSLGGTQY
11,TRBV2,TRBJ2-3,ASSERGTDTQY
11,TRBV11-2,TRBJ1-5,ASSQQMNQPQH
14,TRBV4-1,TRBJ2-1,ASSQDLAGVYNEQF
12,TRBV7-6,TRBJ1-4,ASSLTGGTEKLF
10,TRBV19,TRBJ1-2,ASSIGPYGYT
12,TRBV4-2,TRBJ2-7,ASSQDKGPHEQY
10,TRBV7-3,TRBJ1-1,ASRPGGTEAF
11,TRBV27,TRBJ2-2,ASSFWGAGELF
12,TRBV19,TRBJ2-2,ASRPTGNSGELF
12,TRBV7-2,TRBJ1-6,ASSLAGTGTGGV
11,TRBV19,TRBJ1-5,ASLGQGSQPQH
11,TRBV24-1,TRBJ2-5,ATSDLGIPNGY
13,TRBV7-6,TRBJ1-1,ASSLEQVPGTEAF
14,TRBV4-2,TRBJ1-4,ASSQHPQGGDEKLF
11,TRBV15,TRBJ2-1,ATSGDRINEQF
13,TRBV6-5,TRBJ2-7,ASSPHPGTSYEQY
15,TRBV9,TRBJ1-3,ASSVATGTGPGNTIY
13,TRBV25-1,TRBJ1-6,ASTEGVGRNSPLH
11,TRBV27,TRBJ1-5,ASSFRGNQPQH
9,TRBV30,TRBJ1-1,AWSAPVEAF
15,TRBV14,TRBJ2-5,ASSQESGRLAGETQY